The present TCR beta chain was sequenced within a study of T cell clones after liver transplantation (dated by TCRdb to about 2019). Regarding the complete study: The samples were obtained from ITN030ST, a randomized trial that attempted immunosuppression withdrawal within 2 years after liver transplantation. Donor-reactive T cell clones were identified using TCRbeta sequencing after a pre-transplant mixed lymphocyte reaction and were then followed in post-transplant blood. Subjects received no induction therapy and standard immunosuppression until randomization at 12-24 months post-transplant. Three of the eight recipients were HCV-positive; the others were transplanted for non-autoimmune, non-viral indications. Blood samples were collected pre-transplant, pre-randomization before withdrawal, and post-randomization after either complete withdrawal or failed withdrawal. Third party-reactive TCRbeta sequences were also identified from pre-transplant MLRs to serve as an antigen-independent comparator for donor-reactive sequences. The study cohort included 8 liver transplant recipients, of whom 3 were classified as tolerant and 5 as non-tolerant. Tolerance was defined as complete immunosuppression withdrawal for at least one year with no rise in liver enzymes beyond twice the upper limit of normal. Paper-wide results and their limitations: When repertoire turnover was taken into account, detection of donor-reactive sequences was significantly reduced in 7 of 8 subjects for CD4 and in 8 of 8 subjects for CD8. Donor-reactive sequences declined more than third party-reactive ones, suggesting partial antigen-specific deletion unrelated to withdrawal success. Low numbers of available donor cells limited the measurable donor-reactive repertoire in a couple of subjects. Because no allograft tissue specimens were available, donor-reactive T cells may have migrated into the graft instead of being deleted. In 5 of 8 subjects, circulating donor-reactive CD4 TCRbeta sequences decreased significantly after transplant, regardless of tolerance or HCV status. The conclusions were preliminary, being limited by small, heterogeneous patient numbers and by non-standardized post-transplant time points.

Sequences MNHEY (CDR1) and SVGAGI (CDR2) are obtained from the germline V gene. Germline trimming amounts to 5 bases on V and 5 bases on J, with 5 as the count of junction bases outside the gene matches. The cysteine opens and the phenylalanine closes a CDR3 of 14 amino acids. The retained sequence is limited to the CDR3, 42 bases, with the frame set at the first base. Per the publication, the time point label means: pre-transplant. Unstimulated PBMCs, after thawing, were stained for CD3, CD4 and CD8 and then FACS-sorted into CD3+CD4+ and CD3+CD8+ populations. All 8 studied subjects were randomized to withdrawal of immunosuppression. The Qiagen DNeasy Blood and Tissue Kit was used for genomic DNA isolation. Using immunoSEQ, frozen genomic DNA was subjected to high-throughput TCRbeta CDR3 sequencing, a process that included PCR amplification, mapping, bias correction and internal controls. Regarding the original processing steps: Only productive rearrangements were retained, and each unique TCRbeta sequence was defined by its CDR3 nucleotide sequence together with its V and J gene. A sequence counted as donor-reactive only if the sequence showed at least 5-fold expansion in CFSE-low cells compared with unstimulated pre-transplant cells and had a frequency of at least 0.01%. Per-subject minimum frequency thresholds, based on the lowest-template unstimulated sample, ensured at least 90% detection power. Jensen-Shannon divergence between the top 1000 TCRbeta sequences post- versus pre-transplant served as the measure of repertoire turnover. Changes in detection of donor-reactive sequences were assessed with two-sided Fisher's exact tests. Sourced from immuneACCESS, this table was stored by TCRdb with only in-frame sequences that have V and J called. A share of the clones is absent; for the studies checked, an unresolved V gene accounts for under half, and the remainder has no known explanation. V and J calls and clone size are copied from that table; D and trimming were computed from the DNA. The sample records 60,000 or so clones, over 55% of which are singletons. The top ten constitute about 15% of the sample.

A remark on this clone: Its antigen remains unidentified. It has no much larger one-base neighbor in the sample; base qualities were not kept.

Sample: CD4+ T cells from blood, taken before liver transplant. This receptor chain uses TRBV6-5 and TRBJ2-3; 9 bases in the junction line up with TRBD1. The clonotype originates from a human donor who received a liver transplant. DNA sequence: TGTGCCAGCAGTAAGGGACAGGGCAGAGATACGCAGTATTTT. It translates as CASSKGQGRDTQYF.